This TCR beta chain appears in the sequencing data of a study of Ad26.COV2.S vaccination and SARS-CoV-2 variants. Study at large: Donor was one of the participants in the Ad26.COV2.S arm of the COV1001 trial.

The ends lost 4 bases at V and 1 base at J; junction bases unmatched: 4. This CDR3 is 14 amino acids long. The V gene's germline CDR1 is SGHRS and CDR2 YFSETQ. Profiled with immunoSEQ multiplex PCR; TCRdb holds only in-frame clones, not every one. The sample shows 380,000 or so clones, about 89% of them seen only once. This clone was counted between two and nine times. Stated treatment: around 19 received Ad26.COV2.S at low or high dose, single or two shots; a few received placebo; per-sample allocation not given. At day 63 after the first vaccine or placebo injection, samples were drawn. Boston hosted the donor, who was an adult aged 18-55 years.

This chain uses TRBV5-1 with TRBJ2-5; 7 positions match TRBD1. The source of this sequence is a person between 18 and 60 years old who received the Ad26.COV2.S COVID-19 vaccine or a placebo. Sample: peripheral blood, taken in a trial of Ad26.COV2.S vaccine versus placebo. Written as DNA, the CDR3 is TGCGCCAGCAGCACCGGGGACAGCCAAGAGACCCAGTACTTC. Residues: CASSTGDSQETQYF.